A single sample is the source of the 7 T cell receptor beta chains below, sequenced in a study of T cells in women clearing cervical HPV infection. Some clones are missing from TCRdb's copy, which holds only in-frame ones; the method was immunoSEQ multiplex PCR. The sample includes about 23,000 clones. The source material was blood buffy coat. The receptors were gathered from a woman between 18 and 70 years old with a cervical HPV16 infection that either progressed to CIN3+ or cleared (not recorded which).

About this clone: The read falls 3 residues short of the CDR3 end, and the missing part is taken from the germline J gene. The chain has TRBV20-1 and TRBJ2-7; 7 nucleotides match TRBD1. V trimming: 6 bases; J trimming: 2 bases; junction bases outside the gene matches: 13. CDR3 length: 15 residues. Germline V gene sequence: CDR1 DFQATT, CDR2 SNEGSKA (reference sequence). CDR3 sequence: CSASTAGGIAYEQYF. Partial CDR3 DNA: TGCAGTGCCTCCACTGCAGGGGGAATAGCCTACGAG.

About this clone itself: The read ends 3 residues early relative to the CDR3; the germline J gene fills the gap. The rearrangement uses TRBV7-6 and TRBJ2-3; 8 bases line up with TRBD2. The CDR3 spans 17 residues. CDR1 is SGHVS, CDR2 FNYEAQ, per germline. J gave up 0 bases and V 1 base, and 6 bases lay outside the gene matches. CDR3 bases read: TGTGCCAGCAGCTTAGGTCGGGGGGGGTATAGCACAGATACG. Translation: CASSLGRGGYSTDT. Given in full, the CDR3 is CASSLGRGGYSTDTQYF.

About this clone itself: The read gets to within 3 residues of the CDR3 end, and the germline J gene fills in the rest. The gene calls are TRBV19 and TRBJ2-2; 8 nucleotides line up with TRBD2. Germline V gene data show CDR1 as LNHDA and CDR2 as SQIVND (reference sequence). With V trimmed by 5 bases and J by 6 bases, 14 bases remained unmatched. The CDR3 consists of 17 residues. The CDR3 loop reads CASSPGTRNRWAGELFF. The part of the CDR3 DNA that was read is TGTGCCAGTAGTCCCGGGACTAGAAACCGGTGGGCCGGGGAG.

In the case of this clone: The read ends 3 residues shy of where the CDR3 ends; the end is completed using the germline J gene. The chain uses TRBV5-1 and TRBJ2-3, with D possibly being TRBD2 (5 bases). CDR1 and CDR2 (germline): SGHRS, YFSETQ. CDR3 size: 14 residues. The CDR3 region is CASSLASKAETQYF. Partial CDR3 DNA: TGCGCCAGCAGCTTGGCTAGCAAGGCGGAGACG.

Remarks on this clone: Read coverage stops 3 residues before the CDR3 terminus; the germline J gene supplies the remainder. This sequence joins TRBV5-4 and TRBJ2-7; no clear D gene. Trimming removed 1 base at V and 3 bases at J, with 5 bases between. CDR3 size: 12 residues. CDR1 SGHNT and CDR2 YYREEE come from the germline V gene (reference sequence). CDR3 amino acids: CASSLSNYEQYF. The part of the CDR3 DNA that was read is TGTGCCAGCAGCTTGTCTAACTACGAG.

A note on this clone: From the germline J gene comes the end of the CDR3, since the read stops 3 residues before it. This chain uses TRBV27 with TRBJ2-5; 11 nucleotides align to TRBD2. J was trimmed by 5 bases and V by 3 bases; bases with no gene match: 5. Per the germline V gene, CDR1 is MNHEY and CDR2 is SMNVEV (reference sequence). The CDR3 is 15 residues long. This CDR3 is CASSFTSGSLETQYF. The CDR3 DNA, read in part, is TGTGCCAGCAGTTTTACTAGCGGGAGTTTGGAGACC.

Concerning this clone itself: The read ends 3 residues before the CDR3 terminus; that terminus is restored from the germline J gene. This rearrangement joins TRBV6-4 to TRBJ2-1; perhaps TRBD2 as D (7 bases). Trimming took off 2 bases at V and 7 bases at J, with 15 bases between the two ends. CDR1 and CDR2 (germline): MRHNA, SNTAGT. The CDR3 sequence is 15 residues long. CDR3 bases read: TGTGCCAGCAGTGACCAAGGGGGAGGGCGGAATGAG. Encoded protein: CASSDQGGGRNE. In full, the CDR3 is CASSDQGGGRNEQFF.